This passage covers 10 T cell receptor beta chains from one sample sequenced in a study of shared clonotypes between healthy human individuals. Clones were read by immunoSEQ multiplex PCR, and TCRdb kept only the in-frame ones, dropping some. This table has around 1.1 million clones, roughly 80% appearing once. The sequenced material came from memory CD4+ T cells from PBMCs. Subset of the sample: CD45RA-negative fraction. The receptor source for this set is a man between 18 and 35 years old in good health. Some clones in this sample may be carry-over from other donors' samples.

V gene TRBV5-1 combines with J gene TRBJ2-5; the D gene is possibly TRBD2 (6 bases). The CDR3 is made up of 16 amino acids. CDR1 and CDR2 (germline): SGHRS, YFSETQ. The V end lost 4 bases, the J end lost 0 bases, and 16 bases lay between the germline ends. The CDR3 loop is CASSRVGRTYQETQYF. DNA of the CDR3: TGCGCCAGCAGCCGAGTCGGGAGAACGTACCAAGAGACCCAGTACTTC.

J is TRBJ2-5 and V is TRBV7-3; D is unclear. Germline values: CDR1 SGHTA, CDR2 FQGTGA. This CDR3 spans 13 amino acids. Between the trimmed V and J ends, which lost 1 base and 4 bases, there was a span of 7 bases. DNA for the CDR3: TGTGCCAGCAGCTTAAATATGGGAGAGACCCAGTACTTC. This encodes CASSLNMGETQYF.

With respect to this clone: The same CDR3 can be traced to other DNA sequences in this sample. J is TRBJ2-5 and V is TRBV19, with 7 bases identical to TRBD1. J gave up 2 bases and V 6 bases, and 3 bases lay outside the gene matches. This CDR3 is 13 amino acids long. Germline V gives CDR1 LNHDA, CDR2 SQIVND (reference sequence). The CDR3 bases are TGTGCCAGTAGCCAGACAGGGCAAGAGACCCAGTACTTC. The encoded protein is CASSQTGQETQYF.

V and J are TRBV10-3 and TRBJ1-2, with D possibly being TRBD1 (6 bases). Trimming cost V 3 bases and J 3 bases, with 11 bases left between them. CDR1 is ENHRY and CDR2 is SYGVKD in the germline V gene. This CDR3 contains 14 residues. CDR3 loop: CAISEYGGDYGYTF. CDR3 DNA sequence: TGTGCCATCAGTGAATATGGGGGCGACTATGGCTACACCTTC.

The rearrangement links TRBV2 to TRBJ1-1; 8 bases map to TRBD1. This CDR3 is built from 14 residues. Germline values: CDR1 SNHLY, CDR2 FYNNEI. J was trimmed by 5 bases and V by 6 bases; bases with no gene match: 8. The CDR3 sequence: CASRASGGRTEAFF. The CDR3 DNA follows: TGTGCCAGCAGAGCCTCAGGGGGCCGGACTGAAGCTTTCTTT.

On this clone itself: The sample contains more than one DNA sequence encoding this CDR3. The V call is TRBV28, the J call TRBJ1-1; D gene uncertain. The germline V and J ends were trimmed by 5 bases and 3 bases, with 7 bases remaining between them. The CDR3 is 12 residues long. Germline-derived CDR1 and CDR2 are MDHEN and SYDVKM. In nucleotides, the CDR3 is TGTGCCAGCAGTCTTTCGTACACTGAAGCTTTCTTT. Translated: CASSLSYTEAFF.

This clone was observed a handful of times. At the DNA level, this CDR3 is encoded by other sequences in the same sample as well. The chain links TRBV6-6 to TRBJ2-2; D is uncertain. The CDR3 contains 11 residues. Trimming removed 2 bases from V and 6 bases from J, with 1 base in between. Germline V gene lookup returns CDR1 MNHNY and CDR2 SVGAGI (reference sequence). CDR3 DNA: TGTGCCAGCAGTTACCCCGGGGAGCTGTTTTTT. Protein sequence: CASSYPGELFF.

In this sample, this clone turned up a few times. J is TRBJ2-2 and V is TRBV28, with 7 bases lining up with TRBD1. There are 13 residues in the CDR3. J lost 9 bases, V lost 8 bases, and 9 bases had no gene match. Germline V gene sequence: CDR1 MDHEN, CDR2 SYDVKM. CDR3 DNA: TGTGCCAGCGTGGCAGGGGGTAACAGGGAGCTGTTTTTT. It specifies CASVAGGNRELFF.

This clone was counted between two and nine times. The chain recombines TRBV18 with TRBJ2-2, with 11 bases fitting TRBD2. CDR3 size: 17 residues. Germline V CDR1 and CDR2: KGHSH, LQKENI. Trimming cost V 3 bases and J 1 base; bases outside gene matches: 4. In DNA form, the CDR3 reads TGTGCCAGCTCACCGAGTCTAGCGGGAGGGAACACCGGGGAGCTGTTTTTT. Protein sequence: CASSPSLAGGNTGELFF.

The CDR3 loop reads CASSPRRTAKSNQPQHF. CDR3 coding DNA: TGTGCCAGCAGTCCCAGACGGACAGCCAAAAGCAATCAGCCCCAGCATTTT. This rearrangement joins TRBV28 to TRBJ1-5; TRBD1 is a possible D gene (6 bases). CDR3 length equals 17 residues. Germline V lookup: CDR1 MDHEN, CDR2 SYDVKM. V lost 5 bases, J lost 1 base, and 18 bases lay in between. The variable domain in full, with the rest retrieved from reference TRBV28 and TRBJ1-5, is DVKVTQSSRYLVKRTGEKVFLECVQDMDHENMFWYRQDPGLGLRLIYFSYDVKMKEKGDIPEGYSVSREKKERFSLILESASTNQTSMYLCASSPRRTAKSNQPQHFGDGTRLSIL.